A single TCR beta chain is shown here with its context. This specimen comes from a study of blood T cell repertoires in COVID-19. Across the study: Researchers got acute and convalescent COVID-19 samples from the United States, Italy and Spain. PBMCs, B-cell-depleted T cells, or T cells were the source of the cDNA or gDNA that made up the material.

As processed by the authors: The authors estimated nucleated cell counts from reference gene primer amplification. Assay: immunoSEQ multiplex PCR; the TCRdb copy retains only in-frame clones and omits some. The D gene and trimming were derived from the DNA, and the V and J assignments and clone size from that table. The repertoire consists of 250,000 or so clones, with approximately 90% occurring once and the leading ten covering roughly 4.3%. This CDR3 has 13 residues. Trimming at V came to 9 bases and at J to 1 base, leaving 4 bases not matched to a gene. Recruits, aged roughly 18 to 95 years, lived in around 24 US areas.

The chain carries TRBV12-3 or TRBV12-4 and TRBJ2-3; 7 positions agree with TRBD1. The TCR comes from a woman in her twenties or thirties with acute COVID-19. Input material: PBMCs or T cells enriched from blood (not recorded which). The CDR3 is CASDRVGTDTQYF. DNA for the CDR3: TGTGCCAGTGACAGGGTGGGCACAGATACGCAGTATTTT.